The rows below give T cell receptor beta chains drawn from one sample of a study of T cells after yellow fever vaccination. MiXCR, run by TCRdb on the 5' RACE reads, gives a single entry per CDR3 protein. The repertoire consists of 310,000 or so distinct CDR3 sequences, with 6.8% occurring once and the leading ten covering roughly a sixth. Sequencing used PBMCs, obtained approximately 47 days after the first yellow fever vaccination. Receptor source: a young man who received the YFV17D yellow fever vaccine. Each CDR3 is given with its conserved first and last residue. Fields, in order: D gene, J gene, clone size, V gene, CDR3 DNA, CDR3 protein. The D gene is left open where the match is weak. Only some rows state a clone size, as once, few, many or a class for expanded clones.

d_gene: NA
j_gene: TRBJ2-2
abundance: few
v_gene: TRBV4-3
CDR3nt: TGCGCCAGCAGCCAAGATTGGTCCGGGGAGCTGTTTTTT
CDR3aa: CASSQDWSGELFF

d_gene: NA
j_gene: TRBJ1-4
abundance: NA
v_gene: TRBV5-5
CDR3nt: TGTGCCAGCAATCCGCCAACTAATGAAAAACTGTTTTTT
CDR3aa: CASNPPTNEKLFF

d_gene: TRBD1
j_gene: TRBJ1-4
abundance: few
v_gene: TRBV20-1
CDR3nt: TGCAGTGCTAGAGCCGGGGCGAAGACAGGGCCGACTAATGAAAAACTGTTTTTT
CDR3aa: CSARAGAKTGPTNEKLFF

d_gene: TRBD1
j_gene: TRBJ1-4
abundance: NA
v_gene: TRBV5-1
CDR3nt: TGCGCCAGCAGCTACCGACAGGGAAGTGAAAAACTGTTTTTT
CDR3aa: CASSYRQGSEKLFF

d_gene: TRBD1
j_gene: TRBJ1-6
abundance: many
v_gene: TRBV12-3/TRBV12-4
CDR3nt: TGTGCCAGCAGCTCCGGGACAGCCAATTCACCCCTCCACTTT
CDR3aa: CASSSGTANSPLHF

d_gene: NA
j_gene: TRBJ1-4
abundance: NA
v_gene: TRBV6-5
CDR3nt: TGTGCCAGCAGTTACCAGACAGCAACTAATGAAAAACTGTTTTTT
CDR3aa: CASSYQTATNEKLFF

d_gene: TRBD2
j_gene: TRBJ2-3
abundance: many
v_gene: TRBV11-2
CDR3nt: TGTGCCAGCAGCTTACCTTTGGGGGAGGGGCAGGACGGCACAGATACGCAGTATTTT
CDR3aa: CASSLPLGEGQDGTDTQYF

d_gene: TRBD1
j_gene: TRBJ1-2
abundance: many
v_gene: TRBV19
CDR3nt: TGTGCCAGTAGTCACCGCCTACGGGGGACAGCCGTCTATGGCTACACCTTC
CDR3aa: CASSHRLRGTAVYGYTF

d_gene: TRBD2
j_gene: TRBJ2-1
abundance: NA
v_gene: TRBV5-4
CDR3nt: TGTGCCAGCAGCTTGATCAGCGGGGGGTCCAACGAGCAGTTCTTC
CDR3aa: CASSLISGGSNEQFF

d_gene: NA
j_gene: TRBJ2-5
abundance: NA
v_gene: TRBV5-4
CDR3nt: TGTGCCAGCAGCTTGGATTTTGGGGGGAATCCCCAGTACTTC
CDR3aa: CASSLDFGGNPQYF